The 22 T cell receptor beta chains presented below share a single source sample, sequenced in a study of blood T cell repertoires in COVID-19. Sequenced by immunoSEQ multiplex PCR; TCRdb stores in-frame clones only, minus some. The sample lists 150,000 to 200,000 clones, about 91% occurring once. The sample was peripheral blood. Source of these receptors: a woman aged 45-65 years with acute or convalescent COVID-19.

The V call is TRBV19, the J call TRBJ1-2, with 9 bases fitting TRBD1. Germline CDR1 is LNHDA and CDR2 is SQIVND (reference sequence). The ends lost 3 bases at V and 6 bases at J; junction bases unmatched: 8. There are 15 residues in the CDR3. CDR3 residues: CASSISVTGGHGYTF. CDR3 nucleotides: TGTGCCAGTAGTATTTCCGTGACAGGGGGGCATGGCTACACCTTC.

This chain connects TRBV7-6 to TRBJ2-1; D perhaps matches TRBD1 (6 bases). The CDR3 extends over 13 amino acids. Trimming pared 6 bases from V and 4 bases from J, leaving 10 bases between. The germline CDR1 and CDR2 sequences are SGHVS and FNYEAQ. Here the CDR3 DNA reads TGTGCCAGCAGACCGGGACAATACAATGAGCAGTTCTTC. It yields the protein CASRPGQYNEQFF.

The chain joins TRBV18 to TRBJ1-1; 7 bases align to TRBD1. CDR1 is KGHSH and CDR2 is LQKENI in the germline V gene. The CDR3 has 13 amino acids. J gave up 3 bases and V 2 bases, and 0 bases lay outside the gene matches. CDR3 sequence: CASSPDRDTEAFF. CDR3 sequence (DNA): TGTGCCAGCTCACCAGACAGGGACACTGAAGCTTTCTTT.

This clone was detected only once. The V and J genes are TRBV20-1 and TRBJ2-3; a weak D match, TRBD2 (6 bases). Germline V gene sequence: CDR1 DFQATT, CDR2 SNEGSKA (reference sequence). Trimming took 6 bases from V and 11 from J, leaving 15 bases between them. CDR3 size: 11 residues. The CDR3 spells CSAGREMGQYF. The CDR3 nucleotides are TGCAGTGCCGGACGGGAGATGGGGCAGTATTTT.

The DNA for the CDR3 is TGTGCCAGCTCACCAGGTGACAGCTACGAGCAGTACTTC. It is translated as CASSPGDSYEQYF. The chain joins TRBV18 to TRBJ2-7; D is perhaps TRBD1 (5 bases). The CDR3 is 13 residues long. Per the germline V gene, CDR1 is KGHSH and CDR2 is LQKENI. V shed 2 bases and J shed 3 bases, with 8 bases lying between them.

The J gene is TRBJ2-7, the V gene TRBV24-1; D may be TRBD2 (5 bases). The germline gives CDR1 KGHDR, CDR2 SFDVKD. This CDR3 is 15 amino acids long. The V end lost 2 bases, the J end lost 2 bases, and 12 bases lay between the germline ends. The CDR3 loop reads CATSDWRTPAYEQYF. The CDR3 DNA sequence: TGTGCCACCAGTGATTGGAGGACCCCAGCCTACGAGCAGTACTTC.

The genes are TRBV4-2 and TRBJ1-4; possibly TRBD1 for D (5 bases). V was trimmed by 6 bases and J by 0 bases, leaving 11 bases between them. The CDR3 consists of 15 residues. Germline CDR1 and CDR2: LGHNA and YNFKEQ. CDR3 nucleotide sequence: TGTGCCAGCAGGAAAGAGACAGCAACTAATGAAAAACTGTTTTTT. Translating gives CASRKETATNEKLFF.

The gene calls are TRBV29-1 and TRBJ2-3, with D possibly matching TRBD2 (7 bases). Trimming stripped 3 bases from V and 4 bases from J, with 14 bases between. CDR1 and CDR2 from the germline V gene are SQVTM and ANQGSEA. The CDR3 spans 14 residues. The CDR3, as DNA: TGCAGCGTTGAGGGGGGGGCCGGCGCAGATACGCAGTATTTT. As protein: CSVEGGAGADTQYF.

The chain couples TRBV27 to TRBJ1-6, with 7 bases that match TRBD1. The J segment lost 6 bases and the V segment lost 3 bases, leaving 5 bases of the junction unmatched. The CDR3 covers 15 residues. CDR1 is MNHEY and CDR2 is SMNVEV in the germline V gene (reference sequence). DNA for the CDR3: TGTGCCAGCAGTTTGACAGGGCCCCCTAATTCACCCCTCCACTTT. This translates into CASSLTGPPNSPLHF.

The chain employs TRBV19 and TRBJ2-7; 8 nucleotides line up with TRBD1. V gave up 4 bases and J gave up 2 bases; unmatched junction bases: 1. The CDR3 runs to 13 residues. CDR1 and CDR2 (germline): LNHDA, SQIVND (reference sequence). CDR3 region: CASSTTGAYEQYF. The DNA for the CDR3 is TGTGCCAGTAGTACGACAGGGGCCTACGAGCAGTACTTC.

CDR3 bases: TGTGCCAGCAGCTTAGAGACGTCGAGGGGCTACACCTTC. Residues: CASSLETSRGYTF. The chain recombines TRBV7-8 with TRBJ1-2; no clear D. The CDR3 is 13 residues long. Trimming left V 1 base short and J 8 bases short, with 11 bases between. Germline CDR1 reads SGHVS; CDR2 reads FQNEAQ.

The CDR3 nucleotides read TGCGCCAGCAGTGAGTCAAAGGGGAATACTGAAGCTTTCTTT. This encodes CASSESKGNTEAFF. The V call is TRBV10-2, the J call TRBJ1-1; tentatively, D is TRBD1 (5 bases). V was trimmed by 0 bases and J by 5 bases, leaving 10 bases between them. CDR3 length equals 14 residues. Per germline, CDR1 WSHSY and CDR2 SAAADI.

This clone was observed once. The chain combines TRBV12-2 with TRBJ1-1; the D call of TRBD1 is as the table states it, not checked on the DNA. TRBV12-2 is labeled a pseudogene. CDR3 length: 17 amino acids. CDR3 sequence (DNA): TGTGCAAGTCGCTTAGAGAAAGGACAGGGGGCGAGGACTGAAGCTTTCTTT. Residues: CASRLEKGQGARTEAFF.

The gene calls are TRBV6-4 and TRBJ2-2, with a tentative D call TRBD1 (6 bases). V was cut by 6 bases and J by 2 bases, with 7 bases left in between. The CDR3 length is 13 residues. CDR1 and CDR2 (germline): MRHNA, SNTAGT. The CDR3 DNA is TGTGCCAGCAGGACAGGCAACACCGGGGAGCTGTTTTTT. As protein: CASRTGNTGELFF.

In the case of this clone: Other DNA sequences within the sample encode an identical CDR3. CDR3 DNA sequence: TGTGCCAGCAGTTGGACAGGATCATATGGCTACACCTTC. Translation: CASSWTGSYGYTF. The chain joins TRBV12-3 or TRBV12-4 to TRBJ1-2, with 7 bases fitting TRBD1. Trimming removed 4 bases from V and 5 bases from J; junction bases left unmatched: 4. The CDR3 loop spans 13 amino acids.

This chain joins TRBV11-2 and TRBJ2-7; the D gene is possibly TRBD2 (5 bases). Per germline, CDR1 SGHAT and CDR2 FQNNGV. CDR3 length equals 15 residues. V lost 0 bases and J lost 3, with 12 bases in between. The CDR3 reads CASSLDSIGSYEQYF. Written as DNA, the CDR3 is TGTGCCAGCAGCTTAGATTCCATTGGGAGCTACGAGCAGTACTTC. The full variable domain, completed using reference TRBV11-2 and TRBJ2-7, is EAGVAQSPRYKIIEKRQSVAFWCNPISGHATLYWYQQILGQGPKLLIQFQNNGVVDDSQLPKDRFSAERLKGVDSTLKIQPAKLEDSAVYLCASSLDSIGSYEQYFGPGTRLTVT.

The chain carries TRBV4-3 and TRBJ2-3, with 9 bases aligning to TRBD2. CDR3 length: 16 residues. V shed 1 base, J shed 5 bases, and the junction held 7 bases outside the gene matches. Per germline, CDR1 LGHNA and CDR2 YSLEER. In DNA, the CDR3 is TGCGCCAGCAGCCAAGTTGCGGGGGGGCCGGGAGATACGCAGTATTTT. Protein product: CASSQVAGGPGDTQYF.

The rearrangement joins TRBV15 to TRBJ2-5; a possible D gene is TRBD2 (7 bases). Germline V gene data show CDR1 as LNHNV and CDR2 as YYDKDF (reference sequence). The CDR3 is 19 residues long. Trimming left V 0 bases short and J 0 bases short, with 20 bases between. In DNA, the CDR3 is TGTGCCACCAGCAGAGATCTTAGGGGGGGCACGAGGTACCAAGAGACCCAGTACTTC. It encodes CATSRDLRGGTRYQETQYF.

J is TRBJ1-1 and V is TRBV12-3 or TRBV12-4; no clear D. The V gene lost 6 bases and the J gene lost 3 bases, with 11 bases spanning the gap. This CDR3 comprises 13 residues. The CDR3 loop is CASSSESDTEAFF. CDR3 coding DNA: TGTGCCAGCAGCTCCGAGTCCGACACTGAAGCTTTCTTT.

The chain couples TRBV19 to TRBJ1-6; no definite D call. Trimming shortened V by 7 bases and J by 6 bases, and 16 bases separated the two germline ends. Germline-derived CDR1 and CDR2 are LNHDA and SQIVND (reference sequence). The CDR3 has 15 residues. CDR3 loop: CASTTTAGFNSPLHF. The CDR3 DNA follows: TGTGCCAGTACCACCACCGCGGGATTTAATTCACCCCTCCACTTT.

The chain combines TRBV12-3 or TRBV12-4 with TRBJ1-5; D is possibly TRBD1 (5 bases). Trimming removed 6 bases from V and 5 bases from J, with 11 bases in between. The CDR3 runs to 13 residues. Here the CDR3 reads CASRQEDYQPQHF. CDR3 DNA: TGTGCCAGCAGACAGGAAGATTATCAGCCCCAGCATTTT.

The gene calls are TRBV7-2 and TRBJ2-7; possible D gene TRBD1, 6 bases. V lost 2 bases to trimming and J lost 2 bases, with 19 bases between them. Germline values: CDR1 SGHTA, CDR2 FQGNSA. This CDR3 is 17 amino acids long. The CDR3 region is CASSLNSPFAGAYEQYF. The CDR3 DNA follows: TGTGCCAGCAGCTTAAATTCCCCCTTTGCAGGGGCCTACGAGCAGTACTTC.